These 6 T cell receptor beta chains were sequenced from one sample in a study of blood T cell repertoires in COVID-19. This table comes from immunoSEQ multiplex PCR, and its TCRdb copy is limited to in-frame clones, with some not included. The data show about 400,000 clones, around nine tenths seen once. The sample comprised PBMCs or T cells enriched from blood (not recorded which). These receptors were collected from a woman aged 25 to 45 with acute COVID-19.

The rearrangement uses TRBV15 and TRBJ2-7; TRBD1 might be the D (5 bases). The germline V gene has CDR1 LNHNV and CDR2 YYDKDF (reference sequence). V lost 0 bases and J lost 2, with 14 bases in between. The CDR3 sequence is 16 residues long. CDR3 residues: CATSRETAGFAYEQYF. DNA of the CDR3: TGTGCCACCAGCAGAGAAACTGCAGGGTTTGCCTACGAGCAGTACTTC.

The chain couples TRBV10-1 to TRBJ1-6; TRBD1 might be the D (5 bases). CDR3 length: 16 residues. V was trimmed by 11 bases and J by 9 bases, leaving 26 bases between them. Germline lookup yields CDR1 WNHNN and CDR2 SYGVQD (reference sequence). The CDR3 coding sequence is TGCGCCCGCGGGGGGAGGGAAGGATGCCCCGGTTCACCCCTCCACTTT. Translation: CARGGREGCPGSPLHF.

The rearrangement links TRBV6-5 to TRBJ1-2, with 7 nucleotides matching TRBD1. Looked up from germline, CDR1 is MNHEY and CDR2 is SVGAGI. V trimming: 6 bases; J trimming: 5 bases; junction bases outside the gene matches: 9. This CDR3 is built from 14 residues. The CDR3 nucleotides are TGTGCCAGCAGCCTAGACAGGGCTGGATATGGCTACACCTTC. This translates into CASSLDRAGYGYTF.

The chain combines TRBV10-2 with TRBJ1-1; TRBD1 agrees at 10 bases. This CDR3 is 15 amino acids long. V shed 3 bases, J shed 11 bases, and the junction held 12 bases outside the gene matches. CDR1 and CDR2 (germline): WSHSY, SAAADI. The CDR3 DNA sequence: TGCGCCAGCAGTGAAGGTCGGACAGGGGGTATTAAGGCTTTCTTT. The encoded protein is CASSEGRTGGIKAFF.

The V and J genes are TRBV28 and TRBJ1-5; a weak D match, TRBD1 (6 bases). CDR3 length: 18 amino acids. Germline V gene data show CDR1 as MDHEN and CDR2 as SYDVKM. V lost 5 bases, J lost 0 bases, and 20 bases lay in between. CDR3 bases: TGTGCCAGCAGTACACAGGGATTAGGTACACATAGCAATCAGCCCCAGCATTTT. This encodes CASSTQGLGTHSNQPQHF.

The chain is built from TRBV11-3 and TRBJ2-7; possible D gene TRBD1, 5 bases. Per the germline V gene, CDR1 is SGHNT and CDR2 is YENEEA. This CDR3 comprises 13 residues. The V end was cut by 1 base, the J end by 7 bases, with 11 bases between. In DNA form, the CDR3 reads TGTGCCAGCAGCTTAGGCTCAGGGTTTGAGCAGTACTTC. Protein product: CASSLGSGFEQYF.